Following are 24 T cell receptor beta chains from one sample sequenced in a study of shared clonotypes between healthy human individuals. Using immunoSEQ multiplex PCR, the repertoire was profiled, and TCRdb retains in-frame clones only, with some absent. The data hold roughly 2.1 million clones, with about 93% observed a single time. Naive CD8 populations comprised CD45RO-negative cells positively selected for CCR7, excluding terminally differentiated effector memory CD45RA+ cells. Input material: naive CD8+ T cells from PBMCs. All receptors derive from a man between 18 and 29 years old in good health. Some clones in this sample may be carry-over from other donors' samples.

The V gene is TRBV7-2, the J gene TRBJ2-1; the D gene is possibly TRBD1 (6 bases). The V and J ends lost 5 bases and 3 bases respectively, with 23 bases between them. CDR1 and CDR2 (germline): SGHTA, FQGNSA. The CDR3 spans 18 residues. The CDR3 is CASSPPGPSLGGYNEQFF. DNA for the CDR3: TGTGCCAGCAGCCCCCCCGGGCCTAGCCTAGGGGGCTACAATGAGCAGTTCTTC.

V and J are TRBV27 and TRBJ2-1; D is uncertain. This CDR3 region has 17 residues. V was cut by 0 bases and J by 0 bases, with 12 bases left in between. Germline lookup yields CDR1 MNHEY and CDR2 SMNVEV (reference sequence). CDR3 loop: CASSLSRAPSSYNEQFF. In nucleotides, the CDR3 is TGTGCCAGCAGTTTATCGCGCGCTCCCAGCTCCTACAATGAGCAGTTCTTC.

The chain is built from TRBV27 and TRBJ2-5; 7 nucleotides align to TRBD1. CDR1 MNHEY and CDR2 SMNVEV come from the germline V gene (reference sequence). Germline trimming cut 5 bases from V and 1 base from J; bases unmatched to any gene: 7. This CDR3 is built from 15 residues. The CDR3 is CASSTNRDSQETQYF. CDR3 DNA sequence: TGTGCCAGCAGTACTAACCGGGACAGCCAAGAGACCCAGTACTTC.

The chain combines TRBV11-2 with TRBJ1-4, with D perhaps TRBD1 (5 bases). The CDR3 is 14 amino acids. Between the trimmed V and J ends, which lost 4 bases and 2 bases, there was a span of 8 bases. The germline V gene has CDR1 SGHAT and CDR2 FQNNGV. Here the CDR3 reads CASSWGRTNEKLFF. CDR3 coding DNA: TGTGCCAGCAGCTGGGGACGGACTAATGAAAAACTGTTTTTT.

Worth noting for this clone: This CDR3 is also generated by other DNA sequences in the sample. The V call is TRBV5-1, the J call TRBJ2-7; 11 positions agree with TRBD1. Germline V gives CDR1 SGHRS, CDR2 YFSETQ. V gave up 6 bases and J gave up 4 bases; unmatched junction bases: 3. This CDR3 contains 13 residues. The CDR3 region has the DNA TGCGCCAGCACAGGACAGGGGGCATACGAGCAGTACTTC. This codes for CASTGQGAYEQYF.

The genes are TRBV9 and TRBJ2-2; 8 bases fit TRBD2. Germline CDR1 and CDR2: SGDLS and YYNGEE. V shed 0 bases and J 2 bases; nucleotides not matched to a gene: 3. CDR3 length equals 16 residues. CDR3 in DNA: TGTGCCAGCAGCGTAGTAGCGGGAACAAACACCGGGGAGCTGTTTTTT. Its protein is CASSVVAGTNTGELFF. The entire variable domain, with the rest obtained from reference TRBV9 and TRBJ2-2, is as follows: DSGVTQTPKHLITATGQRVTLRCSPRSGDLSVYWYQQSLDQGLQFLIQYYNGEERAKGNILERFSAQQFPDLHSELNLSSLELGDSALYFCASSVVAGTNTGELFFGEGSRLTVL.

This chain joins TRBV9 and TRBJ2-7; D remains ambiguous. Germline values: CDR1 SGDLS, CDR2 YYNGEE. With 0 bases removed from V and 6 bases from J, the gap between germline ends came to 13 bases. The CDR3 has 14 residues. This CDR3 is CASSVGKKPTEQYF. CDR3 bases: TGTGCCAGCAGCGTAGGAAAAAAGCCGACCGAGCAGTACTTC.

The CDR3 reads CAWSSNVRGEKLFF. CDR3 nucleotides: TGTGCCTGGAGTTCCAACGTTCGCGGTGAAAAACTGTTTTTT. The chain is built from TRBV30 and TRBJ1-4; D call uncertain. The CDR3 is 14 residues long. Trimming left V 2 bases short and J 7 bases short, with 14 bases between. Germline V gives CDR1 GTSNPN, CDR2 SVGIG (reference sequence).

The chain links TRBV7-3 to TRBJ2-7, with a possible D match to TRBD2 (6 bases). Germline CDR1 is SGHTA and CDR2 is FQGTGA. Between the trimmed V and J ends, which lost 4 bases and 2 bases, there was a span of 12 bases. The CDR3 runs 14 residues. CDR3 loop: CASSWVAAPYEQYF. The DNA for the CDR3 is TGTGCCAGCAGCTGGGTAGCGGCCCCCTACGAGCAGTACTTC.

J is TRBJ2-5 and V is TRBV6-6; TRBD1 is a possible D gene (5 bases). CDR3 size: 14 residues. V shed 4 bases and J shed 1 base, with 10 bases lying between them. Germline-derived CDR1 and CDR2 are MNHNY and SVGAGI (reference sequence). The CDR3 bases are TGTGCCAGCAGTTGGACGACAGTCCAAGAGACCCAGTACTTC. This sequence encodes CASSWTTVQETQYF.

The chain carries TRBV30 and TRBJ1-4; the D gene is possibly TRBD1 (6 bases). Germline V gene sequence: CDR1 GTSNPN, CDR2 SVGIG (reference sequence). The CDR3 spans 14 residues. Trimming pared 3 bases from V and 7 bases from J, leaving 15 bases between. The DNA for the CDR3 is TGTGCCTGGAGGAAACAGGGTTTTGGTGAAAAACTGTTTTTT. Protein: CAWRKQGFGEKLFF.

The rearrangement links TRBV4-1 to TRBJ2-2; the D gene is possibly TRBD1 (6 bases). Per germline, CDR1 MGHRA and CDR2 YSYEKL. This CDR3 region has 15 residues. V was clipped by 5 bases and J by 13 bases, with 23 bases between them. CDR3 protein: CASSNPTTGTAGLFF. DNA for the CDR3: TGCGCCAGCAGCAACCCCACGACAGGCACGGCTGGGCTGTTTTTT.

V usage is TRBV18 and J usage is TRBJ2-2, with TRBD2 as a possible D gene (5 bases). The CDR3 loop spans 15 amino acids. Per the germline V gene, CDR1 is KGHSH and CDR2 is LQKENI. With 6 bases removed from V and 6 bases from J, the gap between germline ends came to 17 bases. The CDR3 nucleotides read TGTGCCAGCTCCCTCGGTTGGGAGAGGTCCGGGGAGCTGTTTTTT. Encoded protein: CASSLGWERSGELFF.

The CDR3 here is CASSPPGRGDTGELFF. CDR3 nucleotides: TGTGCCAGCAGCCCCCCCGGCAGGGGGGACACCGGGGAGCTGTTTTTT. The V and J genes are TRBV7-7 and TRBJ2-2; tentative D call: TRBD1 (7 bases). CDR3 length equals 16 residues. Germline CDR1 is SSHAT and CDR2 is FNYEAQ (reference sequence). Trimming took off 5 bases at V and 3 bases at J, with 16 bases between the two ends.

V is TRBV7-9 and J is TRBJ1-1, with D hard to call. The length of the CDR3 is 14 residues. Deletions cut 5 bases from V and 4 bases from J, with 14 bases between. In germline, CDR1 is SEHNR, CDR2 FQNEAQ (reference sequence). The CDR3 spells CASSLQALPTEAFF. The DNA for the CDR3 is TGTGCCAGCAGCCTTCAAGCTTTACCCACTGAAGCTTTCTTT.

This chain joins TRBV28 and TRBJ2-1; 7 nucleotides match TRBD2. The germline V gene encodes CDR1 MDHEN and CDR2 SYDVKM. The CDR3 runs to 16 residues. The ends lost 1 base at V and 8 bases at J; junction bases unmatched: 11. The CDR3 sequence is CASSLSETSIFYEQFF. As DNA, the CDR3 is TGTGCCAGCAGTTTATCCGAGACTAGCATTTTCTATGAGCAGTTCTTC.

V and J are TRBV10-3 and TRBJ2-7; D is possibly TRBD1 or TRBD2 (5 bases each). Germline V gene sequence: CDR1 ENHRY, CDR2 SYGVKD. The CDR3 extends over 13 amino acids. V dropped 6 bases and J dropped 3 bases, with 12 bases sitting between them. The CDR3 DNA reads as TGTGCCATCAGAGGGACGGAGAACTACGAGCAGTACTTC. This sequence encodes CAIRGTENYEQYF.

This clone was observed a handful of times. The rearrangement joins TRBV6-6 to TRBJ2-7; D might be TRBD1 (5 bases). There are 15 residues in the CDR3. V was pared by 0 bases and J by 3 bases, with 12 bases between. Germline V gene sequence: CDR1 MNHNY, CDR2 SVGAGI (reference sequence). CDR3 bases: TGTGCCAGCAGTTACTCCATCGACAGCCACTACGAGCAGTACTTC. Its translation is CASSYSIDSHYEQYF.

With regard to this clone: This sample also contains other DNA sequences that code for the same CDR3. The rearrangement uses TRBV10-3 and TRBJ2-7; D is ambiguous. V was clipped by 3 bases and J by 3 bases, with 6 bases between them. The CDR3 is 12 amino acids. Germline values: CDR1 ENHRY, CDR2 SYGVKD. The CDR3 reads CAISDSSYEQYF. CDR3 coding DNA: TGTGCCATCAGTGACAGTAGCTACGAGCAGTACTTC.

This chain uses TRBV11-3 with TRBJ2-1; D uncertain. V was trimmed by 5 bases and J by 5 bases, leaving 13 bases between them. Germline loops: CDR1 SGHNT, CDR2 YENEEA. This CDR3 comprises 14 residues. The CDR3 bases are TGTGCCAGCAGCCCCCGCGTGGCCAACAATGAGCAGTTCTTC. Its translation is CASSPRVANNEQFF.

This clone was seen only once. The rearrangement joins TRBV4-2 to TRBJ2-7; TRBD1 matches 9 bases. The germline gives CDR1 LGHNA, CDR2 YNFKEQ. There are 16 residues in the CDR3. V lost 3 bases, J lost 6 bases, and 12 bases stayed unmatched. The CDR3 DNA reads TGTGCCAGCAGCCACATTCCGGGGACAGGGATAGTCGAGCAGTACTTC. Its translation is CASSHIPGTGIVEQYF.

This chain connects TRBV7-9 to TRBJ2-1; TRBD2 agrees at 7 bases. CDR3 length: 16 amino acids. Germline-derived CDR1 and CDR2 are SEHNR and FQNEAQ (reference sequence). With V trimmed by 5 bases and J by 7 bases, 14 bases remained unmatched. CDR3 in amino acids: CASSPNEGGFLNEQFF. CDR3 coding DNA: TGTGCCAGCAGCCCTAATGAGGGAGGGTTTTTGAATGAGCAGTTCTTC.

CDR3 loop: CASSPSAGESTGELFF. The DNA of the CDR3 is TGTGCCAGCAGTCCCTCAGCGGGAGAGAGCACCGGGGAGCTGTTTTTT. This sequence joins TRBV27 and TRBJ2-2, with TRBD2 matching 8 bases. V lost 5 bases, J lost 4 bases, and 9 bases stayed unmatched. The CDR3 contains 16 residues. The germline CDR1 and CDR2 sequences are MNHEY and SMNVEV (reference sequence).

The J gene is TRBJ2-1, the V gene TRBV7-9; the D gene is possibly TRBD2 (6 bases). Per germline, CDR1 SEHNR and CDR2 FQNEAQ (reference sequence). The CDR3 loop spans 16 amino acids. V was trimmed by 7 bases and J by 7 bases, leaving 23 bases between them. The DNA of the CDR3 is TGTGCCAGCACCAACCGGGACTCCAAAAAATCAAATGAGCAGTTCTTC. It encodes CASTNRDSKKSNEQFF.